A selection of T cell receptor beta chains follows, all from one sample in a study of shared clonotypes between healthy human individuals. The repertoire was sequenced with immunoSEQ multiplex PCR; TCRdb's copy has only in-frame clones and lacks some. The repertoire holds roughly 2.5 million clones, more than 80% seen once, with over 0.12% in the top ten. Sequenced input: naive CD4+ T cells sorted from blood. These receptors originate from a man aged 18 to 29 in good health. Both conserved end residues are part of each CDR3. D genes are given only for firm matches. Where a row states a size, it is once, few, many or the class of an expanded clone; other rows omit it.

clone size: -; J gene: TRBJ1-4; D gene: TRBD1; V gene: TRBV2; CDR3 protein: CASSRTGATNEKLFF
clone size: -; J gene: TRBJ1-6; D gene: -; V gene: TRBV5-1; CDR3 protein: CASSLDSSYNSPLHF
clone size: -; J gene: TRBJ2-6; D gene: TRBD1; V gene: TRBV6-5; CDR3 protein: CASSYTGQGANVLTF
clone size: -; J gene: TRBJ2-7; D gene: TRBD1; V gene: TRBV5-1; CDR3 protein: CASGSGQGSYEQYF
clone size: -; J gene: TRBJ2-5; D gene: TRBD2; V gene: TRBV28; CDR3 protein: CASSSILAPGTSRETQYF
clone size: -; J gene: TRBJ1-5; D gene: -; V gene: TRBV6-5; CDR3 protein: CASRPTGPGPQHF
clone size: -; J gene: TRBJ1-1; D gene: -; V gene: TRBV6-1; CDR3 protein: CASTLRFNTEAFF
clone size: -; J gene: TRBJ1-5; D gene: -; V gene: TRBV10-1; CDR3 protein: CASSELGDQPQHF
clone size: -; J gene: TRBJ1-6; D gene: -; V gene: TRBV18; CDR3 protein: CASSPTGYSPLHF
clone size: -; J gene: TRBJ1-1; D gene: TRBD1; V gene: TRBV5-4; CDR3 protein: CASSKTGSTEAFF
clone size: -; J gene: TRBJ2-3; D gene: TRBD2; V gene: TRBV9; CDR3 protein: CASSVAGTSGVTDTQYF
clone size: -; J gene: TRBJ1-6; D gene: -; V gene: TRBV6-1; CDR3 protein: CASREGRNSPLHF
clone size: -; J gene: TRBJ2-7; D gene: -; V gene: TRBV7-9; CDR3 protein: CASSPWPGYEQYF
clone size: -; J gene: TRBJ2-7; D gene: -; V gene: TRBV2; CDR3 protein: CAGSRERAGEQYF
clone size: -; J gene: TRBJ1-1; D gene: -; V gene: TRBV18; CDR3 protein: CASSPPKVMNTEAFF
clone size: -; J gene: TRBJ2-7; D gene: -; V gene: TRBV2; CDR3 protein: CASSEAIRGFGTKKPYEQYF
clone size: -; J gene: TRBJ1-1; D gene: TRBD1; V gene: TRBV27; CDR3 protein: CASSLNGWTGGVFGAFF
clone size: -; J gene: TRBJ2-3; D gene: TRBD1; V gene: TRBV7-3; CDR3 protein: CASSLTPGQVSGQYF
clone size: -; J gene: TRBJ2-3; D gene: -; V gene: TRBV29-1; CDR3 protein: CSAAGTSTDTQYF
clone size: -; J gene: TRBJ2-1; D gene: -; V gene: TRBV7-2; CDR3 protein: CASSLKLEQFF
clone size: once; J gene: TRBJ2-2; D gene: -; V gene: TRBV7-8; CDR3 protein: CASSLSNMYTDVGELFF
clone size: once; J gene: TRBJ2-1; D gene: -; V gene: TRBV2; CDR3 protein: CASSEKGDSYNEQFF
clone size: -; J gene: TRBJ1-3; D gene: TRBD1; V gene: TRBV5-1; CDR3 protein: CASSLAGGQGILAGNTIYF
clone size: -; J gene: TRBJ2-7; D gene: -; V gene: TRBV6-6; CDR3 protein: CASRPGGGQSYEQYF
clone size: -; J gene: TRBJ2-7; D gene: TRBD1; V gene: TRBV27; CDR3 protein: CASSLIQGRYEQYF
clone size: once; J gene: TRBJ1-5; D gene: -; V gene: TRBV4-1; CDR3 protein: CASSQGYDRNQPQHF
clone size: -; J gene: TRBJ2-7; D gene: TRBD1; V gene: TRBV7-8; CDR3 protein: CASSFYTGVANEQYF
clone size: -; J gene: TRBJ2-5; D gene: TRBD1; V gene: TRBV6-1; CDR3 protein: CASRGTVETQYF
clone size: -; J gene: TRBJ1-4; D gene: -; V gene: TRBV5-1; CDR3 protein: CASSLLGTNEKLFF
clone size: -; J gene: TRBJ2-3; D gene: -; V gene: TRBV9; CDR3 protein: CASSVDRGSDTQYF
clone size: -; J gene: TRBJ1-2; D gene: -; V gene: TRBV4-3; CDR3 protein: CASSQEWQINYGYTF
clone size: -; J gene: TRBJ2-5; D gene: -; V gene: TRBV10-1; CDR3 protein: CASSEAGVETQYF
clone size: -; J gene: TRBJ1-6; D gene: -; V gene: TRBV10-3; CDR3 protein: CAISEAQSSYNSPLHF
clone size: -; J gene: TRBJ2-3; D gene: TRBD2; V gene: TRBV29-1; CDR3 protein: CSASTSPGTDTQYF
clone size: -; J gene: TRBJ1-2; D gene: -; V gene: TRBV19; CDR3 protein: CASSIVPGSTYGYTF
clone size: -; J gene: TRBJ2-1; D gene: -; V gene: TRBV28; CDR3 protein: CASSSPPAEQFF
clone size: -; J gene: TRBJ2-2; D gene: -; V gene: TRBV7-9; CDR3 protein: CASSLAPHTGELFF
clone size: -; J gene: TRBJ2-1; D gene: TRBD2; V gene: TRBV6-6; CDR3 protein: CASSQGLAKGNEQFF
clone size: -; J gene: TRBJ2-7; D gene: TRBD1; V gene: TRBV2; CDR3 protein: CASSEGTGLTEQYF
clone size: few; J gene: TRBJ1-2; D gene: -; V gene: TRBV4-1; CDR3 protein: CASSPAGRDGYTF
clone size: -; J gene: TRBJ1-1; D gene: -; V gene: TRBV6-5; CDR3 protein: CASTRTVRDTEAFF
clone size: -; J gene: TRBJ2-1; D gene: -; V gene: TRBV6-1; CDR3 protein: CASSPWDLSYNEQFF